Below, 30 T cell receptor beta chains from the same sample are listed, as sequenced in a study of OX40 agonist ivuxolimab in advanced cancers. Sequenced by immunoSEQ multiplex PCR; TCRdb stores in-frame clones only, minus some. Here the sample spans tens of thousands of clones, roughly nine tenths being singletons. The starting material was CD4+ or CD8+ T cells sorted from blood, obtained in a trial of the OX40 agonist ivuxolimab. These receptors were obtained from an adult with an advanced solid tumor such as melanoma, head and neck, liver or kidney cancer.

The CDR3 nucleotides read TGCAGCGTCGATCCGGGACAGGGGGTTGGCTACACCTTC. It encodes CSVDPGQGVGYTF. The chain recombines TRBV29-1 with TRBJ1-2, with 11 bases lining up with TRBD1. The junction had 7 bases not matched to a gene; V was cut back by 6 bases and J by 7 bases. This CDR3 contains 13 residues. Germline V lookup: CDR1 SQVTM, CDR2 ANQGSEA.

The genes are TRBV27 and TRBJ2-1, with D unclear. V was cut by 6 bases and J by 0 bases, with 15 bases left in between. Germline V CDR1 and CDR2: MNHEY, SMNVEV (reference sequence). CDR3 length: 16 residues. The CDR3 spells CASSRPGVSSYNEQFF. The DNA of the CDR3 is TGTGCCAGCAGCCGACCGGGCGTTAGCTCCTACAATGAGCAGTTCTTC.

This chain connects TRBV5-4 to TRBJ2-7; TRBD1 aligns across 9 bases. Trimming cost V 4 bases and J 0 bases; bases outside gene matches: 5. The CDR3 length is 15 residues. The V gene's germline CDR1 is SGHNT and CDR2 YYREEE (reference sequence). CDR3 in amino acids: CASSKGQGSSYEQYF. The CDR3 coding sequence is TGTGCCAGCAGCAAGGGACAGGGAAGCTCCTACGAGCAGTACTTC.

This chain links TRBV5-1 with TRBJ1-2; D ambiguous. The ends were cut back, 6 bases at V and 6 bases at J, with 15 bases in the middle. The CDR3 runs 13 residues. Germline-derived CDR1 and CDR2 are SGHRS and YFSETQ. The CDR3, as DNA: TGCGCCAGCAAGTTTCTGGGGTCGGATGGCTACACCTTC. Translation: CASKFLGSDGYTF.

The chain employs TRBV28 and TRBJ2-3, with a weak D call TRBD2 (6 bases). Looked up from germline, CDR1 is MDHEN and CDR2 is SYDVKM. Between the trimmed V and J ends, which lost 6 bases and 5 bases, there was a span of 18 bases. The CDR3 consists of 15 residues. CDR3 sequence reads: CASRVSVRGLDTQYF. CDR3 DNA sequence: TGTGCCAGCAGGGTGTCAGTTAGGGGACTAGATACGCAGTATTTT.

The chain combines TRBV7-2 with TRBJ1-2, with D possibly TRBD1 on 5 matching bases. Deletions cut 5 bases from V and 4 bases from J, with 17 bases between. CDR3 length: 15 residues. CDR1 SGHTA and CDR2 FQGNSA come from the germline V gene. The CDR3 region is CASSRYHDRSYGYTF. The DNA of the CDR3 is TGTGCCAGCAGCCGCTATCACGACAGATCCTATGGCTACACCTTC.

This clone has only one observation. The chain recombines TRBV10-1 with TRBJ2-1; the match to TRBD2 covers 7 bases. The CDR3 loop spans 15 amino acids. The V and J ends lost 3 bases and 7 bases, in that order; junction bases with no gene match: 9. Germline CDR1 WNHNN, CDR2 SYGVQD (reference sequence). CDR3 region: CASSDYWRERNEQFF. CDR3 DNA sequence: TGCGCCAGCAGTGATTACTGGCGGGAGAGAAATGAGCAGTTCTTC.

The CDR3 bases are TGTGCCAGCAGCGTAGGTGGGGTCGGAGAAAAACTGTTTTTT. It specifies CASSVGGVGEKLFF. The chain is built from TRBV9 and TRBJ1-4; D is unresolved. Looked up from germline, CDR1 is SGDLS and CDR2 is YYNGEE. V lost 0 bases and J 8 bases, leaving 11 bases between the germline ends. This CDR3 comprises 14 residues.

This clone was seen only once. The rearrangement uses TRBV9 and TRBJ2-5; D not resolved. The germline V gene encodes CDR1 SGDLS and CDR2 YYNGEE. V gave up 0 bases and J gave up 5 bases, with 11 bases separating them. This CDR3 region has 14 residues. This CDR3 reads CASSVVAFTETQYF. The CDR3, as DNA: TGTGCCAGCAGCGTAGTGGCCTTTACGGAGACCCAGTACTTC.

The genes are TRBV5-1 and TRBJ1-2, with 9 nucleotides matching TRBD1. The V gene end was trimmed by 4 bases and the J gene end by 6 bases; junction bases not matched to a gene: 7. The germline V gene has CDR1 SGHRS and CDR2 YFSETQ. This CDR3 spans 14 amino acids. The CDR3 coding sequence is TGCGCCAGCAGCCCCGGGACAGGGACCGATGGCTACACCTTC. It encodes CASSPGTGTDGYTF.

The chain carries TRBV27 and TRBJ2-7; 8 bases map to TRBD2. The CDR3 has 13 residues. Trimming took 5 bases from V and 3 from J; bases not matched to a gene: 3. The germline gives CDR1 MNHEY, CDR2 SMNVEV (reference sequence). The CDR3: CASSRSGSYEQYF. The CDR3 nucleotides are TGTGCCAGCAGTAGGAGCGGGAGCTACGAGCAGTACTTC.

This chain connects TRBV2 to TRBJ2-7; D is possibly TRBD1 (5 bases). V dropped 5 bases and J dropped 6 bases, with 14 bases sitting between them. The length of the CDR3 is 13 residues. Germline loops: CDR1 SNHLY, CDR2 FYNNEI. The CDR3 region is CASSIGRESEQYF. DNA of the CDR3: TGTGCCAGCAGTATAGGCAGGGAATCCGAGCAGTACTTC.

This clone was seen just once. The chain employs TRBV5-1 and TRBJ1-4, with a weak D call TRBD1 (5 bases). Trimming took off 4 bases at V and 7 bases at J, with 11 bases between the two ends. This CDR3 is 13 amino acids long. Looked up from germline, CDR1 is SGHRS and CDR2 is YFSETQ. Here the CDR3 reads CASSTFGGEKLFF. DNA of the CDR3: TGCGCCAGCAGCACGTTCGGGGGTGAAAAACTGTTTTTT.

The chain is built from TRBV28 and TRBJ2-3; 15 bases align to TRBD2. The CDR3 is 20 residues long. Losses at the gene ends were 4 bases for V and 0 bases for J; bases not matched to a gene: 11. Germline CDR1 reads MDHEN; CDR2 reads SYDVKM. CDR3 DNA: TGTGCCAGCAGTTCAAACGGACTAGCGGGAGGGCCGGATAGCACAGATACGCAGTATTTT. Amino acid sequence: CASSSNGLAGGPDSTDTQYF.

This chain links TRBV6-5 with TRBJ1-6; D gene unclear. Trimming removed 9 bases at V and 4 bases at J, with 7 bases between. The V gene's germline CDR1 is MNHEY and CDR2 SVGAGI. CDR3 size: 12 residues. The CDR3: CASFAYNSPLHF. Here the CDR3 DNA reads TGTGCCAGTTTCGCTTATAATTCACCCCTCCACTTT.

The rearrangement uses TRBV28 and TRBJ2-7; D remains unclear. Deletions cut 1 base from V and 3 bases from J, with 10 bases between. The CDR3 contains 14 residues. Germline V CDR1 and CDR2: MDHEN, SYDVKM. In DNA form, the CDR3 reads TGTGCCAGCAGTTTATATTCCGTGGTCTACGAGCAGTACTTC. This encodes CASSLYSVVYEQYF.

V is TRBV10-2 and J is TRBJ2-3; D remains unclear. Trimming stripped 2 bases from V and 6 bases from J, with 6 bases between. The CDR3 totals 12 residues. Looked up from germline, CDR1 is WSHSY and CDR2 is SAAADI. The CDR3 DNA is TGCGCCAGCAGTGAGCAGAAGGATACGCAGTATTTT. As protein: CASSEQKDTQYF.

The gene calls are TRBV28 and TRBJ2-7, with 7 bases matching TRBD1. The CDR3 loop spans 12 amino acids. Germline CDR1 and CDR2: MDHEN and SYDVKM. After removal of 5 bases from V and 6 bases from J, the junction contained 4 bases not matched to a gene. For the CDR3, the DNA is TGTGCCAGCAGTCTCGGGACAGTCGAGCAGTACTTC. Protein product: CASSLGTVEQYF.

The J gene is TRBJ1-4, the V gene TRBV9, with TRBD1 matching over 8 bases. This CDR3 is built from 19 residues. V lost 4 bases and J lost 6; bases outside the gene matches: 20. Germline-derived CDR1 and CDR2 are SGDLS and YYNGEE. The CDR3 loop reads CASSLTPGTGRGPDEKLFF. In DNA, the CDR3 is TGTGCCAGCAGCCTCACTCCCGGGACAGGACGTGGTCCCGATGAAAAACTGTTTTTT.

This chain joins TRBV5-1 and TRBJ1-1; no firm D call. The CDR3 is 16 residues long. From germline, CDR1 is SGHRS and CDR2 YFSETQ. Trimming left V 1 base short and J 0 bases short, with 13 bases between. The CDR3 DNA reads TGCGCCAGCAGCTTGAGATCTGGCGCCCTGAACACTGAAGCTTTCTTT. It codes for CASSLRSGALNTEAFF.

The count of this clone is one. The V gene is TRBV18, the J gene TRBJ2-7; 11 bases align to TRBD2. Germline-derived CDR1 and CDR2 are KGHSH and LQKENI. The CDR3 has 13 residues. V dropped 5 bases and J dropped 3; count of bases not matched to a gene: 0. CDR3 nucleotides: TGTGCCAGCTCAGGGACTAGCGGCTACGAGCAGTACTTC. The encoded protein is CASSGTSGYEQYF.

CDR3 sequence (DNA): TGTGCCAGCAGCGTCTCTAGCGGGAGGGCCTTGGGACAGTTCTTC. Protein product: CASSVSSGRALGQFF. The chain employs TRBV9 and TRBJ2-1; the match to TRBD2 covers 12 bases. There are 15 residues in the CDR3. From germline, CDR1 is SGDLS and CDR2 YYNGEE. J lost 13 bases, V lost 2 bases, and 10 bases had no gene match.

This rearrangement joins TRBV15 to TRBJ2-7, with 10 nucleotides matching TRBD1. From germline, CDR1 is LNHNV and CDR2 YYDKDF (reference sequence). With V trimmed by 2 bases and J by 6 bases, 10 bases remained unmatched. The CDR3 runs to 16 residues. The CDR3 spells CATSRTPGQGPSEQYF. The CDR3 DNA is TGTGCCACCAGCAGAACTCCGGGACAGGGGCCTTCCGAGCAGTACTTC.

The V call is TRBV5-4, the J call TRBJ2-2; D uncertain. Trimming stripped 2 bases from V and 0 bases from J, with 8 bases between. The germline V gene has CDR1 SGHNT and CDR2 YYREEE (reference sequence). The length of the CDR3 is 15 residues. In nucleotides, the CDR3 is TGTGCCAGCAGCTTAGACCTAGCGAACACCGGGGAGCTGTTTTTT. Protein product: CASSLDLANTGELFF.

This chain connects TRBV5-6 to TRBJ2-5, with 10 bases fitting TRBD2. Trimming at V came to 3 bases and at J to 4 bases, leaving 6 bases not matched to a gene. Germline CDR1 reads SGHDT; CDR2 reads YYEEEE. The CDR3 runs to 15 residues. In DNA, the CDR3 is TGTGCCAGCAGCTACCGGACTAGCGGAGCAGAGACCCAGTACTTC. It specifies CASSYRTSGAETQYF.

The rearrangement joins TRBV20-1 to TRBJ1-2, with D possibly TRBD1 on 5 matching bases. The CDR3 has 11 amino acids. The germline CDR1 and CDR2 sequences are DFQATT and SNEGSKA (reference sequence). As DNA, the CDR3 is TGCAGCCGGGACGGCTTATATGGCTACACCTTC. Translating gives CSRDGLYGYTF.

The chain uses TRBV28 and TRBJ1-1; D not certain. Germline V gene sequence: CDR1 MDHEN, CDR2 SYDVKM. The CDR3 sequence is 11 residues long. Trimming shortened V by 6 bases and J by 3 bases, and 5 bases separated the two germline ends. The CDR3 nucleotides are TGTGCCAGCAGAAGGGACACTGAAGCTTTCTTT. It codes for CASRRDTEAFF.

The CDR3 sequence is CASSLQEHQPQHF. DNA for the CDR3: TGTGCCAGCAGCTTACAGGAGCATCAGCCCCAGCATTTT. V gene TRBV11-3 combines with J gene TRBJ1-5, with D hard to call. The CDR3 runs to 13 residues. The germline V and J ends were trimmed by 2 bases and 5 bases, with 7 bases remaining between them. Germline V gives CDR1 SGHNT, CDR2 YENEEA.

The chain is built from TRBV2 and TRBJ2-5, with D unresolved. The CDR3 has 15 amino acids. Deletions cut 7 bases from V and 1 base from J, with 16 bases between. Germline lookup yields CDR1 SNHLY and CDR2 FYNNEI. The CDR3 protein is CASTLMAGIQETQYF. DNA of the CDR3: TGTGCCAGCACCCTTATGGCAGGTATCCAAGAGACCCAGTACTTC.

J is TRBJ2-3 and V is TRBV7-2; no clear D. There are 12 residues in the CDR3. Per the germline V gene, CDR1 is SGHTA and CDR2 is FQGNSA. V was clipped by 7 bases and J by 5 bases, with 10 bases between them. The CDR3 coding sequence is TGTGCCAGCACGTTTTATGTAGATACGCAGTATTTT. Protein product: CASTFYVDTQYF.